One and the same sample provided the 18 T cell receptor beta chains below, sequenced in a study of human T cells and chemical hapten exposure (dated by TCRdb to the early 2020s). Library preparation was by RACE. This sample was sequenced with a NextSeq 500. The public reads were quality trimmed at Q25 with fastp and then assembled into clones with MiXCR by TCRdb, keeping productive beta chains. Identical CDR3 proteins give one entry, which carries the most common genes and DNA. This sample has tens of thousands of distinct CDR3 sequences in its table, and 10% of those were observed once. Roughly 27% of the sample goes to the ten largest clones. The time point label of this sample denotes: pre-sensitization, week 0. This sample's treatment or condition label indicates: therapeutic diphenylcyclopropenone sensitization with weekly scalp DPC. Unfractionated whole blood was collected in Tempus Blood RNA tubes, and total RNA was extracted from that blood.

The source was whole blood, collected in connection with sensitization to the hapten diphenylcyclopropenone (DPC). The receptors shown here come from a man aged 45-60 years with alopecia areata. Some clones in this sample may be carry-over from other donors' samples.

This clonotype has more than one count but fewer than ten. This chain links TRBV7-2 with TRBJ2-7, with D perhaps matching TRBD2 (5 bases). The germline gives CDR1 SGHTA, CDR2 FQGNSA. The CDR3 runs to 15 residues. The ends were cut back, 1 base at V and 3 bases at J, with 13 bases in the middle. The CDR3 spells CASSLGSGEIYEQYF. DNA of the CDR3: TGTGCCAGCAGCTTAGGGAGCGGAGAAATCTACGAGCAGTACTTC.

The genes are TRBV6-5 and TRBJ2-1; 9 bases are shared with TRBD2. V shed 2 bases and J 3 bases; nucleotides not matched to a gene: 2. The CDR3 runs 15 residues. Germline assignment: CDR1 MNHEY and CDR2 SVGAGI. This CDR3 is CASSYRAGGYNEQFF. DNA of the CDR3: TGTGCCAGCAGTTACCGAGCGGGAGGCTACAATGAGCAGTTCTTC.

The sample holds many counts of this clonotype. The chain uses TRBV20-1 and TRBJ2-5; possible D gene TRBD2, 5 bases. The V end was cut by 6 bases, the J end by 1 base, with 18 bases between. CDR1 and CDR2 from the germline V gene are DFQATT and SNEGSKA (reference sequence). This CDR3 has 15 amino acids. The CDR3: CSAKPLGRGQETQYF. Written as DNA, the CDR3 is TGCAGTGCCAAGCCTCTTGGTCGGGGCCAAGAGACCCAGTACTTC.

This clonotype has ten or more counts. The J gene is TRBJ2-7, the V gene TRBV4-2; 7 nucleotides line up with TRBD2. CDR1 is LGHNA, CDR2 YNFKEQ, per germline. J was trimmed by 0 bases and V by 0 bases; bases with no gene match: 5. The CDR3 is made up of 16 amino acids. The CDR3 loop reads CASSQDPGGSSYEQYF. The CDR3 DNA reads as TGTGCCAGCAGCCAAGATCCCGGCGGGAGCTCCTACGAGCAGTACTTC.

This clonotype was seen repeatedly, ten times or more. The V call is TRBV6-6, the J call TRBJ1-2; 7 nucleotides line up with TRBD1. The V gene's germline CDR1 is MNHNY and CDR2 SVGAGI (reference sequence). Trimming cost V 0 bases and J 5 bases; bases outside gene matches: 6. The CDR3 covers 15 residues. Written as DNA, the CDR3 is TGTGCCAGCAGTTACTCCTCTGACAGGGCTTATGGCTACACCTTC. Its protein product is CASSYSSDRAYGYTF.

This rearrangement joins TRBV29-1 to TRBJ1-1, with D perhaps matching TRBD1 (6 bases). This CDR3 is 11 amino acids long. Germline CDR1 reads SQVTM; CDR2 reads ANQGSEA. Trimming removed 8 bases from V and 1 base from J, with 8 bases in between. CDR3 nucleotide sequence: TGCAGCACAGGGAAGAACACTGAAGCTTTCTTT. Encoded protein: CSTGKNTEAFF. Drawing the rest from reference TRBV29-1 and TRBJ1-1, the complete variable domain is SAVISQKPSRDICQRGTSLTIQCQVDSQVTMMFWYRQQPGQSLTLIATANQGSEATYESGFVIDKFPISRPNLTFSTLTVSNMSPEDSSIYLCSTGKNTEAFFGQGTRLTVV.

This rearrangement joins TRBV25-1 to TRBJ2-3; D is undetermined. From germline, CDR1 is MGHDK and CDR2 SYGVNS. V lost 11 bases and J lost 3, with 6 bases in between. This CDR3 is built from 10 residues. CDR3 loop: CASLTDTQYF. CDR3 nucleotide sequence: TGTGCCTCGCTTACAGATACGCAGTATTTT.

This clonotype was counted ten times or more. The CDR3 reads CSARGTANEQFF. The DNA of the CDR3 is TGCAGTGCTAGGGGGACAGCCAATGAGCAGTTCTTC. The V call is TRBV20-1, the J call TRBJ2-1; 7 nucleotides align to TRBD1. This CDR3 comprises 12 residues. Germline CDR1 is DFQATT and CDR2 is SNEGSKA (reference sequence). Trimming took 3 bases from V and 6 from J; bases not matched to a gene: 2.

This clonotype was picked up many times. This chain connects TRBV5-5 to TRBJ2-1, with 14 bases identical to TRBD2. The CDR3 sequence is 20 residues long. After removal of 4 bases from V and 0 bases from J, the junction contained 12 bases not matched to a gene. Looked up from germline, CDR1 is SGHKS and CDR2 is YYEKEE (reference sequence). In nucleotides, the CDR3 is TGTGCCAGCAGCCCGCGGACTAGCGGGGGGACACTTAGCTCCTACAATGAGCAGTTCTTC. Translating it yields CASSPRTSGGTLSSYNEQFF.

This clonotype turned up a few times. The rearrangement links TRBV7-2 to TRBJ1-5; tentative D call: TRBD1 (5 bases). In germline, CDR1 is SGHTA, CDR2 FQGNSA. V was pared by 7 bases and J by 0 bases, with 13 bases between. CDR3 length: 15 amino acids. The CDR3 here is CASNPDRYSNQPQHF. The CDR3 coding sequence is TGTGCCAGCAACCCAGACAGATATAGCAATCAGCCCCAGCATTTT. Together with reference TRBV7-2 and TRBJ1-5, the CDR3 gives the full variable domain: GAGVSQSPSNKVTEKGKDVELRCDPISGHTALYWYRQSLGQGLEFLIYFQGNSAPDKSGLPSDRFSAERTGGSVSTLTIQRTQQEDSAVYLCASNPDRYSNQPQHFGDGTRLSIL.

V is TRBV18 and J is TRBJ1-1; 7 bases are shared with TRBD1. V lost 4 bases to trimming and J lost 1 base; unmatched junction nucleotides: 12. This CDR3 has 17 residues. CDR1 is KGHSH and CDR2 is LQKENI in the germline V gene. The CDR3 is CASSHSRTGSGNTEAFF. Here the CDR3 DNA reads TGTGCCAGCTCACATTCCAGGACAGGCTCAGGGAACACTGAAGCTTTCTTT.

The gene calls are TRBV7-9 and TRBJ2-7, with D possibly matching TRBD1 (6 bases). The CDR3 is made up of 16 amino acids. The V gene's germline CDR1 is SEHNR and CDR2 FQNEAQ (reference sequence). The V gene lost 4 bases and the J gene lost 2 bases, with 18 bases spanning the gap. CDR3 sequence reads: CASSSSWTVFPYEQYF. DNA of the CDR3: TGTGCCAGCAGCTCCTCCTGGACAGTTTTCCCCTACGAGCAGTACTTC.

There are many counts of this clonotype. V gene TRBV19 combines with J gene TRBJ2-7; possibly TRBD1 for D (6 bases). Germline CDR1 LNHDA, CDR2 SQIVND (reference sequence). This CDR3 is built from 12 residues. Trimming removed 10 bases at V and 1 base at J, with 11 bases between. CDR3 loop: CATRDKSYEQYF. In DNA form, the CDR3 reads TGTGCCACCCGGGACAAATCCTACGAGCAGTACTTC.

The sample holds many counts of this clonotype. The chain employs TRBV27 and TRBJ2-7; 11 bases are a match to TRBD2. The germline V gene encodes CDR1 MNHEY and CDR2 SMNVEV (reference sequence). This CDR3 comprises 17 residues. Trimming cost V 8 bases and J 7 bases; bases outside gene matches: 19. The CDR3 DNA reads TGTGCCAGCGGTTCAACCTTTCGACTAGCGGGATACATTGAGCAGTACTTC. Protein product: CASGSTFRLAGYIEQYF.

This clonotype was detected many times. This chain joins TRBV6-1 and TRBJ2-5; D call uncertain. Trimming left V 3 bases short and J 11 bases short, with 16 bases between. CDR1 MNHNS and CDR2 SASEGT come from the germline V gene. This CDR3 comprises 13 residues. CDR3 in amino acids: CASSESNATPQYF. CDR3 sequence (DNA): TGTGCCAGCAGTGAGAGCAATGCCACCCCGCAGTACTTC.

This clonotype was recorded a few times. The rearrangement uses TRBV7-2 and TRBJ2-1; the D is unclear. Germline CDR1 and CDR2: SGHTA and FQGNSA. Trimming left V 1 base short and J 5 bases short, with 15 bases between. The CDR3 consists of 16 residues. DNA for the CDR3: TGTGCCAGCAGCTTAGTCCTCGGCGGAGTCCACAATGAGCAGTTCTTC. It yields the protein CASSLVLGGVHNEQFF.

This clonotype was observed a few times. The chain is built from TRBV3-1 and TRBJ1-2, with D tentatively TRBD1 (6 bases). The CDR3 spans 14 residues. Trimming took off 2 bases at V and 6 bases at J, with 13 bases between the two ends. In germline, CDR1 is LGHDT, CDR2 YNNKEL (reference sequence). The CDR3: CASSQYPQGNGYTF. As DNA, the CDR3 is TGTGCCAGCAGCCAATATCCACAGGGAAATGGCTACACCTTC.

This clonotype was seen ten or more times. This rearrangement joins TRBV7-3 to TRBJ1-1, with D maybe TRBD1 (5 bases). Trimming took off 1 base at V and 4 bases at J, with 22 bases between the two ends. The CDR3 covers 18 residues. Germline CDR1 and CDR2: SGHTA and FQGTGA. The CDR3 reads CASSLRLDNRTVLTEAFF. The DNA of the CDR3 is TGTGCCAGCAGCTTAAGATTGGACAACAGAACCGTCCTCACTGAAGCTTTCTTT.